The clone carrying this T cell receptor beta chain was recorded once. The antigen is undetermined. CDR3 length: 14 amino acids. V lost 3 bases and J 4 bases, leaving 10 bases between the germline ends. Germline CDR1 is SEHNR and CDR2 is FQNEAQ (reference sequence). Some clones are missing from TCRdb's copy, which holds only in-frame ones; the method was immunoSEQ multiplex PCR. The sample lists approximately 180,000 clones, just over 85% occurring once. These data are taken from a study of T cell responses to AZD1222 COVID-19 vaccine. General study results and limits: After two AZD1222 doses, spike-specific TCR breadth and depth rose versus day 0. It was only 6 or 7 AZD1222 recipients who were seropositive at baseline.

This sample comprised peripheral blood, obtained on day 0 of AZD1222 vaccination. This chain connects TRBV7-9 to TRBJ1-5, with D possibly matching TRBD1 (5 bases). The sequence came from an adult in good health. The CDR3 DNA is TGTGCCAGCAGCTTCGGGGACCCTAATCAGCCCCAGCATTTT. Amino acids: CASSFGDPNQPQHF.